One and the same sample provided the 11 T cell receptor beta chains below, sequenced in a study of Graves' ophthalmopathy and Graves' hyperthyroidism. Amplified material comprised TCR beta CDR3 regions derived from RNA transcripts. The first-round RT-PCR employed HTBI primers together with the Qiagen OneStep RT-PCR kit. A multiplex PCR was then performed as the second round. TCRdb fed the multiplex PCR reads into MiXCR, producing one record per CDR3 protein. The sample carries roughly 1.1 million distinct CDR3 sequences, around a third recorded once. The sequenced sample consisted of peripheral blood or thyroid tissue (not recorded which). The receptors were gathered from an adult man with Graves' hyperthyroidism.

A note on this clonotype: A junction end diverges from the germline sequence, so it may reflect a read error. This chain joins TRBV12-3 or TRBV12-4 and TRBJ2-7, with D perhaps TRBD2 (6 bases). CDR3 length equals 16 residues. Here the CDR3 DNA reads TGTGCCAGCAGCTTAGGAGAGGGACTCACGAGCTACGAGCAGTGCTTC. Translated, it gives CASSLGEGLTSYEQCF.

In its sample, this clonotype was seen a few times. The chain recombines TRBV5-8 with TRBJ2-2, with 12 bases matching TRBD2. J gave up 5 bases and V 0 bases, and 2 bases lay outside the gene matches. CDR1 is SGHTS, CDR2 YDEGEE, per germline. This CDR3 region has 16 residues. For the CDR3, the DNA is TGTGCCAGCAGCTTGGGGACTAGCGGGAAGACCGGGGAGCTGTTTTTT. Translation gives CASSLGTSGKTGELFF.

This clonotype has just a few counts. The junction shows a germline mismatch at one end, possibly a read error. The genes are TRBV7-9 and TRBJ1-4, with D unclear. The V gene's germline CDR1 is SEHNR and CDR2 FQNEAQ (reference sequence). The CDR3 length is 16 residues. CDR3 residues: CASSQRSAASNEKLFF. DNA of the CDR3: TGCGCCAGCAGCCAACGTTCGGCAGCATCTAATGAAAAACTGTTTTTT.

At least ten counts were recorded for this clonotype. The V gene is TRBV2, the J gene TRBJ2-2, with D possibly being TRBD1 or TRBD2 (5 bases each). Trimming pared 4 bases from V and 3 bases from J, leaving 9 bases between. The CDR3 runs 14 residues. Germline values: CDR1 SNHLY, CDR2 FYNNEI. CDR3 residues: CASSGGADTGELFF. The CDR3 region has the DNA TGTGCCAGCAGTGGAGGGGCGGACACCGGGGAGCTGTTTTTT.

This clonotype was seen at least ten times. The junction does not match germline at one end; this may be a read error. The chain couples TRBV5-6 to TRBJ1-5; D uncertain. The CDR3 contains 15 residues. Per germline, CDR1 SGHDT and CDR2 YYEEEE. Written as DNA, the CDR3 is TGCGCCAGCAGCTTTGGCGGGGATAGCAATCAGCCCCAGCATTTT. It codes for CASSFGGDSNQPQHF.

The sample holds many counts of this clonotype. Here the CDR3 reads CASGGLGQSYEQYF. CDR3 nucleotides: TGTGCCAGTGGCGGACTAGGCCAGTCCTACGAGCAGTACTTC. The chain links TRBV19 to TRBJ2-7; 7 bases are shared with TRBD2. CDR3 length equals 14 residues. Germline assignment: CDR1 LNHDA and CDR2 SQIVND (reference sequence). The trim removed 8 bases at V and 1 base at J, leaving 8 bases unmatched.

This chain joins TRBV5-1 and TRBJ1-1, with D hard to call. CDR1 is SGHRS, CDR2 YFSETQ, per germline. V was clipped by 3 bases and J by 7 bases, with 13 bases between them. There are 13 residues in the CDR3. In DNA, the CDR3 is TGCGCCAGCAGCTCTGGGGTGGCCCTTGAAGCTTTCTTT. Its translation: CASSSGVALEAFF.

This chain uses TRBV7-6 with TRBJ2-7, with D possibly being TRBD1 (5 bases). V was clipped by 3 bases and J by 4 bases, with 10 bases between them. There are 13 residues in the CDR3. CDR1 and CDR2 (germline): SGHVS, FNYEAQ. The CDR3 DNA reads as TGTGCCAGCAGCTTTAGGACACGATACGAGCAGTACTTC. It translates to CASSFRTRYEQYF. Drawing the rest from reference TRBV7-6 and TRBJ2-7, the complete variable domain is GAGVSQSPRYKVTKRGQDVALRCDPISGHVSLYWYRQALGQGPEFLTYFNYEAQQDKSGLPNDRFSAERPEGSISTLTIQRTEQRDSAMYRCASSFRTRYEQYFGPGTRLTVT.

This clonotype was seen only a few times. The chain recombines TRBV11-3 with TRBJ2-7; D is undetermined. V dropped 4 bases and J dropped 2 bases, with 12 bases sitting between them. Looked up from germline, CDR1 is SGHNT and CDR2 is YENEEA. The CDR3 consists of 14 residues. CDR3 nucleotide sequence: TGTGCCAGCAGCTCAACAGCCGCAGCCTACGAGCAGTACTTC. This codes for CASSSTAAAYEQYF.

The V call is TRBV10-2, the J call TRBJ1-2; D remains unclear. The germline V and J ends were trimmed by 4 bases and 7 bases, with 13 bases remaining between them. The CDR3 loop spans 13 amino acids. Germline assignment: CDR1 WSHSY and CDR2 SAAADI. In nucleotides, the CDR3 is TGCGCCAGCAGTGGTGCAGAAAACACTGGCTACACCTTC. This gives the protein CASSGAENTGYTF.

The CDR3 loop reads CASRQTAVHEQYF. The CDR3 DNA sequence: TGTGCCAGCAGGCAGACAGCAGTCCACGAGCAGTACTTC. This chain connects TRBV2 to TRBJ2-7; D is perhaps TRBD1 (5 bases). The germline V gene encodes CDR1 SNHLY and CDR2 FYNNEI. The CDR3 runs to 13 residues. V lost 6 bases, J lost 5 bases, and 14 bases lay in between.